The clone carrying this T cell receptor beta chain appeared once. Its matching antigen is unknown. This sample is drawn from a study of cytomegalovirus exposure and HLA in healthy donors. Study-wide findings and caveats: TCR clusters originating in the first cohort tended to co-occur in the roughly 130 validation repertoires, according to a later analysis.

The CDR3 is made up of 15 amino acids. V gave up 5 bases and J gave up 1 base, with 12 bases separating them. Germline lookup yields CDR1 SEHNR and CDR2 FQNEAQ (reference sequence). Profiling relied on immunoSEQ multiplex PCR, and the TCRdb table lists in-frame clones only, not all of them. The repertoire holds 150,000 to 170,000 clones, about 86% seen once, with around 22% in the top ten. Sequenced input: PBMCs. The clonotype was recovered from a young man in good health and CMV-seropositive. This chain links TRBV7-9 with TRBJ1-3, with D tentatively TRBD1 (5 bases). The CDR3 region has the DNA TGTGCCAGCAGCCTTCCCGGGGGATCTGGAAACACCATATATTTT. The encoded protein is CASSLPGGSGNTIYF.